This T cell receptor beta chain stems from a study of blood T cell repertoires in COVID-19. Background on the study: The United States, Italy and Spain provided the acute and convalescent COVID-19 samples. T cells, B-cell-depleted T cells, or PBMCs provided the cDNA or gDNA that served as material.

The V gene's germline CDR1 is SGDLS and CDR2 YYNGEE. The CDR3 is made up of 15 amino acids. The junction had 10 bases not matched to a gene; V was cut back by 2 bases and J by 6 bases. In the original workflow: Researchers report that nucleated cell counts were estimated from reference gene primer amplification. Sequencing was performed with immunoSEQ multiplex PCR; in TCRdb, only in-frame clones are kept and a portion is missing. V and J calls plus clone size are reproduced from that table; the DNA served to infer D and trimming. Of 60,000 to 75,000 clones listed, roughly 80% are singletons. V gene TRBV9 combines with J gene TRBJ1-2; 7 bases align to TRBD1. The sample taken for sequencing was peripheral blood. The TCR originated in a woman aged 50 to 60 with acute or convalescent COVID-19. The CDR3 nucleotides are TGTGCCAGCAGCGTTTCGACAGGGTATGATGATGGCTACACCTTC. This codes for CASSVSTGYDDGYTF.